This entry lists 23 T cell receptor beta chains sequenced from one sample in a study of identical twins. TCRdb used MiXCR to reprocess the 5' RACE reads, holding one entry per CDR3 protein. Altogether fewer than 500,000 distinct CDR3 sequences are present, 20% to 25% being singletons, with the ten largest covering 2.9%. Separately, the same data were catalogued under a study of T cells expressing NK-cell markers.

Sequencing used CD4+ T cells sorted from blood. The receptors stem from a woman younger than 30 in good health.

The rearrangement joins TRBV25-1 to TRBJ2-5; D is uncertain. This CDR3 has 16 amino acids. V lost 3 bases to trimming and J lost 0 bases, with 14 bases between them. Germline V lookup: CDR1 MGHDK, CDR2 SYGVNS. The CDR3 DNA is TGTGCCAGCAGTGACCCCCTACGGGCAAACCAAGAGACCCAGTACTTC. It specifies CASSDPLRANQETQYF.

This clonotype has at least ten counts. This chain uses TRBV6-5 with TRBJ2-5; 9 bases are shared with TRBD1. V trimming: 2 bases; J trimming: 4 bases; junction bases outside the gene matches: 14. From germline, CDR1 is MNHEY and CDR2 SVGAGI. The CDR3 consists of 18 residues. The CDR3 loop is CASSYEIPGQGMPETQYF. CDR3 DNA sequence: TGTGCCAGCAGTTACGAGATCCCCGGACAGGGGATGCCAGAGACCCAGTACTTC.

This clonotype was counted a few times. The chain uses TRBV5-1 and TRBJ1-6; D is possibly TRBD1 (6 bases). The CDR3 length is 14 residues. V lost 2 bases and J lost 11, with 14 bases in between. In germline, CDR1 is SGHRS, CDR2 YFSETQ. The CDR3 loop is CASSFGGQRAPLHF. CDR3 DNA: TGCGCCAGCAGCTTCGGGGGGCAGAGGGCACCCCTCCACTTT.

The sample holds a few counts of this clonotype. The chain combines TRBV7-9 with TRBJ2-5, with a weak D call TRBD2 (6 bases). Germline assignment: CDR1 SEHNR and CDR2 FQNEAQ (reference sequence). V gave up 5 bases and J gave up 3 bases, with 16 bases separating them. CDR3 size: 15 residues. The CDR3 bases are TGTGCCAGCAGCCCGCGGGGCGGTGTGGAAGAGACCCAGTACTTC. It yields the protein CASSPRGGVEETQYF.

The chain uses TRBV20-1 and TRBJ2-5; 7 positions match TRBD2. The CDR3 loop spans 12 amino acids. CDR1 DFQATT and CDR2 SNEGSKA come from the germline V gene (reference sequence). Trimming cost V 6 bases and J 1 base; bases outside gene matches: 2. This CDR3 reads CSALAVQETQYF. The CDR3 DNA reads TGCAGTGCCCTAGCGGTCCAAGAGACCCAGTACTTC.

This clonotype occurred a few times. This sequence joins TRBV7-8 and TRBJ1-3; 8 nucleotides line up with TRBD1. Losses at the gene ends were 5 bases for V and 0 bases for J; bases not matched to a gene: 9. The V gene's germline CDR1 is SGHVS and CDR2 FQNEAQ. This CDR3 has 17 amino acids. CDR3 loop: CASSQYRTGSSGNTIYF. The CDR3 bases are TGTGCCAGCAGCCAATATCGGACAGGGAGCTCTGGAAACACCATATATTTT.

The V call is TRBV12-3 or TRBV12-4, the J call TRBJ1-5, with D uncertain. The V end was cut by 5 bases, the J end by 0 bases, with 11 bases between. The CDR3 contains 15 residues. In nucleotides, the CDR3 is TGTGCCAGCAGTCGAGCCATCTATAGCAATCAGCCCCAGCATTTT. It specifies CASSRAIYSNQPQHF.

The V and J genes are TRBV12-3 or TRBV12-4 and TRBJ2-7; weak D call: TRBD1 (6 bases). This CDR3 comprises 14 residues. Deletions cut 5 bases from V and 4 bases from J, with 15 bases between. This CDR3 reads CASSGSARGYEQYF. CDR3 in DNA: TGTGCCAGCAGTGGCTCGGCTAGGGGGTACGAGCAGTACTTC.

In its sample, this clonotype was seen a few times. The chain employs TRBV5-6 and TRBJ2-3, with TRBD1 identical over 7 bases. The germline V gene encodes CDR1 SGHDT and CDR2 YYEEEE. CDR3 size: 15 residues. With 4 bases clipped from V and 2 bases from J, the junction kept 7 bases outside the gene matches. This CDR3 is CASSRRTGNTDTQYF. CDR3 DNA sequence: TGTGCCAGCAGCAGGCGGACAGGAAACACAGATACGCAGTATTTT. The full variable domain, rest sourced from reference TRBV5-6 and TRBJ2-3, is DAGVTQSPTHLIKTRGQQVTLRCSPKSGHDTVSWYQQALGQGPQFIFQYYEEEERQRGNFPDRFSGHQFPNYSSELNVNALLLGDSALYLCASSRRTGNTDTQYFGPGTRLTVL.

This clonotype was seen more than once but under ten times. The V call is TRBV12-3 or TRBV12-4, the J call TRBJ2-7; D may match TRBD1 or TRBD2 (5 bases each). V was shortened by 1 base and J by 6 bases, with 16 bases between the two germline ends. The CDR3 contains 15 residues. The CDR3 spells CASSLGDPITREQYF. The CDR3 region has the DNA TGTGCCAGCAGTTTAGGGGACCCCATAACCCGCGAGCAGTACTTC.

This clonotype came up a few times. The chain combines TRBV12-3 or TRBV12-4 with TRBJ2-5, with 7 bases matching TRBD2. This CDR3 comprises 15 residues. V lost 0 bases to trimming and J lost 4 bases; unmatched junction nucleotides: 5. The CDR3 DNA follows: TGTGCCAGCAGTTTAGCCAGGAAGCGGGGAGAGACCCAGTACTTC. It is translated as CASSLARKRGETQYF.

This rearrangement joins TRBV24-1 to TRBJ2-5, with 8 nucleotides matching TRBD1. Looked up from germline, CDR1 is KGHDR and CDR2 is SFDVKD. Trimming at V came to 3 bases and at J to 1 base, leaving 3 bases not matched to a gene. The CDR3 has 15 amino acids. CDR3 in amino acids: CATSDGQGIQETQYF. The CDR3, as DNA: TGTGCCACCAGTGATGGACAGGGAATCCAAGAGACCCAGTACTTC.

This chain uses TRBV4-3 with TRBJ2-3, with D possibly matching TRBD2 (5 bases). CDR1 is LGHNA, CDR2 YSLEER, per germline. V was clipped by 1 base and J by 6 bases, with 14 bases between them. The CDR3 covers 15 residues. This chain's CDR3 is CASSQAITGWDTQYF. The CDR3, as DNA: TGCGCCAGCAGCCAAGCTATAACGGGATGGGATACGCAGTATTTT.

The chain links TRBV5-1 to TRBJ2-1; D gene unclear. The V gene's germline CDR1 is SGHRS and CDR2 YFSETQ. The CDR3 consists of 13 residues. The V gene lost 1 base and the J gene lost 5 bases, with 7 bases spanning the gap. CDR3 protein: CASSLSLNNEQFF. The DNA for the CDR3 is TGCGCCAGCAGCTTGTCCCTTAACAATGAGCAGTTCTTC.

The J gene is TRBJ2-2, the V gene TRBV6-1; 10 nucleotides line up with TRBD2. V was pared by 6 bases and J by 0 bases, with 4 bases of the junction left unmatched. Germline V gene lookup returns CDR1 MNHNS and CDR2 SASEGT. CDR3 size: 16 residues. The CDR3, as DNA: TGTGCCAGCAGAAAAACTAGCGGGACGAACACCGGGGAGCTGTTTTTT. Encoded protein: CASRKTSGTNTGELFF.

The chain employs TRBV11-3 and TRBJ1-4; 8 bases match TRBD1. The V gene end was trimmed by 3 bases and the J gene end by 2 bases; junction bases not matched to a gene: 2. CDR3 size: 15 residues. Germline CDR1 SGHNT, CDR2 YENEEA. For the CDR3, the DNA is TGTGCCAGCAGCTTCCGGACAGGGACTAATGAAAAACTGTTTTTT. Translation gives CASSFRTGTNEKLFF. Based on the CDR3 plus reference TRBV11-3 and TRBJ1-4, the full variable domain is EAGVVQSPRYKIIEKKQPVAFWCNPISGHNTLYWYLQNLGQGPELLIRYENEEAVDDSQLPKDRFSAERLKGVDSTLKIQPAELGDSAVYLCASSFRTGTNEKLFFGSGTQLSVL.

The table lists this clonotype with a few counts. The chain employs TRBV20-1 and TRBJ2-1; maybe TRBD2 (6 bases). The CDR3 is 13 amino acids. The germline gives CDR1 DFQATT, CDR2 SNEGSKA (reference sequence). CDR3 sequence (DNA): TGCACGGCCGCCGGGACTGGGTACAATGAGCAGTTCTTC. Its protein is CTAAGTGYNEQFF.

The V and J genes are TRBV27 and TRBJ2-7; 9 nucleotides agree with TRBD1. The V gene's germline CDR1 is MNHEY and CDR2 SMNVEV (reference sequence). The V gene end was trimmed by 6 bases and the J gene end by 3 bases; junction bases not matched to a gene: 15. There are 17 residues in the CDR3. The CDR3 is CASSLDPARQGVYEQYF. DNA for the CDR3: TGTGCCAGCAGCTTGGACCCTGCACGACAGGGGGTCTACGAGCAGTACTTC.

The sample holds many counts of this clonotype. This sequence joins TRBV20-1 and TRBJ1-1, with 9 bases that match TRBD1. The length of the CDR3 is 13 residues. The germline gives CDR1 DFQATT, CDR2 SNEGSKA (reference sequence). J was trimmed by 4 bases and V by 6 bases; bases with no gene match: 6. The DNA of the CDR3 is TGCAGTGCCACAGGGGGCATGGGCACTGAAGCTTTCTTT. Residues: CSATGGMGTEAFF.

V usage is TRBV20-1 and J usage is TRBJ2-1; D tentatively reads TRBD1 or TRBD2 (6 bases each). V shed 0 bases and J shed 6 bases, with 15 bases lying between them. Germline lookup yields CDR1 DFQATT and CDR2 SNEGSKA (reference sequence). The CDR3 is 15 amino acids. The CDR3 sequence: CSARDRTGAVNEQFF. The CDR3 DNA reads TGCAGTGCTAGAGATCGAACGGGGGCCGTCAATGAGCAGTTCTTC.

The rearrangement uses TRBV6-2 or TRBV6-3 and TRBJ2-3; perhaps TRBD2 as D (6 bases). Trimming pared 4 bases from V and 0 bases from J, leaving 23 bases between. The CDR3 length is 19 residues. Germline CDR1 is MNHEY and CDR2 is SVGEGT. The CDR3: CASSSGRDSSSISTDTQYF. The CDR3, as DNA: TGTGCCAGCAGTTCGGGACGGGACTCAAGCTCTATTAGCACAGATACGCAGTATTTT.

The rearrangement joins TRBV3-1 to TRBJ2-2; D is perhaps TRBD2 (5 bases). The V gene lost 6 bases and the J gene lost 0 bases, with 11 bases spanning the gap. This CDR3 has 15 amino acids. Germline CDR1 and CDR2: LGHDT and YNNKEL (reference sequence). The CDR3 reads CASRRTVANTGELFF. The CDR3 DNA follows: TGTGCCAGCAGGAGGACTGTCGCGAACACCGGGGAGCTGTTTTTT.

This clonotype has more than one count but fewer than ten. CDR3 coding DNA: TGTGCCAGCAGCGCCCGGGACCCAGGGGGGATCCACCGCTACGAGCAGTACTTC. Translation: CASSARDPGGIHRYEQYF. This chain connects TRBV5-5 to TRBJ2-7; weak D call: TRBD1 (7 bases). V lost 4 bases and J 3 bases, leaving 26 bases between the germline ends. Germline CDR1 and CDR2: SGHKS and YYEKEE (reference sequence). The CDR3 loop spans 18 amino acids.